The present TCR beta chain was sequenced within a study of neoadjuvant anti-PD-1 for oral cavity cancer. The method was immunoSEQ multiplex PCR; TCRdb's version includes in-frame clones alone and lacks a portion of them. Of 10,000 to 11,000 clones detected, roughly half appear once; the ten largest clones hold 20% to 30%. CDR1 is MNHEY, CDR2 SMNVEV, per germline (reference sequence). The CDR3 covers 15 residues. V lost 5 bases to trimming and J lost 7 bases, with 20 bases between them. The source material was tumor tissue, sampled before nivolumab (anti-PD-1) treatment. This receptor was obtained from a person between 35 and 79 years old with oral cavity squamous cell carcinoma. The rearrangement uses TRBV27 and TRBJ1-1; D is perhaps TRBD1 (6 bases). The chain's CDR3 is CASSPRTADVIEAFF. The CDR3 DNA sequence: TGTGCCAGCAGTCCCAGGACAGCAGATGTAATTGAAGCTTTCTTT.